This T cell receptor beta chain came from a study of shared clonotypes between healthy human individuals. CDR3 size: 16 residues. The V and J ends lost 4 bases and 7 bases, in that order; junction bases with no gene match: 11. CDR1 and CDR2 (germline): SGHRS, YFSETQ. Samples underwent the assay at deep level. Profiled with immunoSEQ multiplex PCR; TCRdb holds only in-frame clones, not every one. The table has under 2.5 million clones, 85% to 95% seen once. The TCR comes from a young man in good health. Some clones in this sample may be carry-over from other donors' samples. Sequenced material: naive CD4+ T cells from PBMCs. As to subset: CD45RA+ positively selected. This sequence joins TRBV5-1 and TRBJ1-6, with TRBD1 matching 7 bases. As DNA, the CDR3 is TGCGCCAGCAGCGATCTACAGGGGCCTTCGAATTCACCCCTCCACTTT. It yields the protein CASSDLQGPSNSPLHF.